This T cell receptor beta chain emerged from a study of cytomegalovirus exposure and HLA in healthy donors. Regarding the study as a whole: A previous analysis found most TCR beta V segments productive roughly 87% or roughly 30% of the time. A later analysis found common viral pathogens apparently linked to several of the most significant clusters. The dataset shows that most TCR sequences were rare, while some public TCRs occurred in many donors. It was only CMV serostatus that was available as immune exposure information.

A word on this clone: Antigen unknown.

Primers: 60 Vbeta forward and 13 Jbeta reverse. Method: immunoSEQ multiplex PCR; TCRdb's copy keeps in-frame clones and lacks some. The sample has about 160,000 clones; roughly 82% are singletons. Germline V CDR1 and CDR2: SQVTM, ANQGSEA. This CDR3 contains 12 residues. After removal of 7 bases from V and 7 bases from J, the junction contained 6 bases not matched to a gene. Input material: PBMCs. This sequence joins TRBV29-1 and TRBJ2-1, with 8 bases fitting TRBD2. The sequence came from a girl under 18 in good health and CMV-seropositive. CDR3 DNA sequence: TGCAGCGCCCGGCCGGGGGGGAATGAGCAGTTCTTC. Protein sequence: CSARPGGNEQFF.